The T cell receptor beta chain under discussion was sequenced for a study of cytomegalovirus exposure and HLA in healthy donors. Study-level findings and limits: The study listed some 160 cytomegalovirus-associated TCR beta chains. With later analysis, a missense DCLRE1C variant became linked to TCR beta V- and J-gene trimming.

With 60 Vbeta and 13 Jbeta primers, the PCR was carried out. The method was immunoSEQ multiplex PCR; TCRdb's version includes in-frame clones alone and lacks a portion of them. The sample has about 150,000 clones; 80% to 85% are singletons. The CDR3 is 14 residues long. Germline CDR1 reads SGDLS; CDR2 reads YYNGEE. V lost 8 bases, J lost 4 bases, and 9 bases stayed unmatched. A note on this clone: What it recognizes is unknown.

The sequence was obtained from a woman aged 25 to 39 in good health and CMV-seronegative. The genes are TRBV9 and TRBJ2-7; TRBD2 aligns across 10 bases. The specimen was PBMCs. CDR3 bases: TGTGCCAGTGGAATGGGGACTAGCGTTTACGAGCAGTACTTC. Protein: CASGMGTSVYEQYF.